The T cell receptor (beta chain) described here comes from a study of cytomegalovirus exposure and HLA in healthy donors. Study-level results: Diagnosis of cytomegalovirus status made by the classifier reportedly showed high specificity and sensitivity. Most observed TCR sequences were rare, whereas some public TCRs were detected in many donors.

With regard to this clone: Antigen specificity is unknown.

Between the trimmed V and J ends, which lost 2 bases and 4 bases, there was a span of 12 bases. Germline CDR1 reads MNHEY; CDR2 reads SVGAGI. This CDR3 comprises 14 residues. Data came from immunoSEQ multiplex PCR; TCRdb stores just in-frame clones and leaves some out. The repertoire includes about 160,000 clones, 85% of them detected once, and approximately 2.4% sits in the top ten. The source material was PBMCs. This TCR was recovered from a man under 40 in good health and CMV-seropositive. The chain uses TRBV6-5 and TRBJ2-7; D might be TRBD1 (6 bases). CDR3 DNA: TGTGCCAGCAGTTACAACAGGGTCGTATACGAGCAGTACTTC. This translates into CASSYNRVVYEQYF.